The 30 T cell receptor beta chains below come from one sample, sequenced in a study of CXCR3-negative and CXCR3-positive naive CD8 T cells. The authors prepared UMI-labeled TRB cDNA libraries by 5' RACE. TCRdb reprocessed the 5' RACE reads; each CDR3 protein has one entry and no DNA is given. Here the sample table reports 84,000 or so distinct CDR3 sequences. Sample: naive CXCR3- CD8+ T cells from blood. As for subset: CD45RO-CCR7+CD27+CD95- naive CD8+ T cells lacking CXCR3 (TNR3-). These receptors were obtained from a human donor in good health. Some clones in this sample may be carry-over from other donors' samples.

The V call is TRBV14, the J call TRBJ1-2. CDR1 and CDR2 (germline): SGHDN, FVKESK. The CDR3 length is 13 residues. This chain's CDR3 is CASRPTANYGYTF.

The chain recombines TRBV12-3 or TRBV12-4 with TRBJ2-3; as DNA is missing, the TRBD1 call by TCRdb cannot be tested. The CDR3 spans 17 residues. CDR3: CASSQGPTGALTDTQYF.

This chain connects TRBV7-2 to TRBJ2-2. The CDR3 contains 14 residues. In germline, CDR1 is SGHTA, CDR2 FQGNSA. Here the CDR3 reads CASSLVFDTGELFF.

The chain uses TRBV4-3 and TRBJ2-7; no DNA is available, so the TRBD1 call from TCRdb remains unchecked. The CDR3 covers 13 residues. Per the germline V gene, CDR1 is LGHNA and CDR2 is YSLEER. CDR3: CASSRGVSYEQYF.

The chain carries TRBV4-3 and TRBJ2-2; the TRBD2 assignment by TCRdb is unverifiable without DNA. The CDR3 spans 16 residues. Germline V CDR1 and CDR2: LGHNA, YSLEER. The CDR3 loop is CASSQGLASNTGELFF.

CDR3 in amino acids: CASSLGGLSKNIQYF. The chain joins TRBV7-6 to TRBJ2-4; TCRdb designates TRBD1, a call that cannot be tested without DNA. Germline CDR1 SGHVS, CDR2 FNYEAQ. This CDR3 region has 15 residues.

The V call is TRBV28, the J call TRBJ2-7; TCRdb proposes TRBD1, but this gene call is untestable without DNA. This CDR3 contains 14 residues. Germline assignment: CDR1 MDHEN and CDR2 SYDVKM. The CDR3 region is CASSSPGPPYEQYF.

The rearrangement joins TRBV4-2 to TRBJ1-2. This CDR3 is built from 11 residues. CDR1 is LGHNA, CDR2 YNFKEQ, per germline. This chain's CDR3 is CASSTNYGYTF.

The chain links TRBV15 to TRBJ2-1; no DNA is available, so the TRBD2 call from TCRdb remains unchecked. Germline values: CDR1 LNHNV, CDR2 YYDKDF (reference sequence). The CDR3 is 15 amino acids. Here the CDR3 reads CATSKLAEVLTEQFF.

The J gene is TRBJ2-7, the V gene TRBV27. This CDR3 spans 13 amino acids. The germline V gene encodes CDR1 MNHEY and CDR2 SMNVEV (reference sequence). The CDR3 protein is CASSHGLTYEQYF.

This rearrangement joins TRBV12-3 or TRBV12-4 to TRBJ1-2. CDR3 size: 15 residues. This CDR3 is CASKIKKGLNYGYTF.

The chain uses TRBV6-5 and TRBJ1-2. CDR1 is MNHEY, CDR2 SVGAGI, per germline. There are 14 residues in the CDR3. CDR3 amino acids: CASSYSSAGNGYTF.

The rearrangement links TRBV12-3 or TRBV12-4 to TRBJ2-5. The CDR3 extends over 14 amino acids. CDR3 residues: CASSLQYRQETQYF.

J is TRBJ2-3 and V is TRBV12-3 or TRBV12-4; absent DNA, TCRdb's TRBD1 call cannot be checked. The length of the CDR3 is 14 residues. The chain's CDR3 is CASSSDSTTDTQYF.

The V call is TRBV7-9, the J call TRBJ2-1; the TCRdb call, TRBD2, lacks DNA for checking. The CDR3 loop spans 12 amino acids. Germline V gene data show CDR1 as SEHNR and CDR2 as FQNEAQ (reference sequence). The CDR3 is CASSLAAGEQFF.

The chain has TRBV29-1 and TRBJ2-1; TCRdb names TRBD2, which stays unverified in the absence of DNA. Germline values: CDR1 SQVTM, CDR2 ANQGSEA. The CDR3 loop spans 12 amino acids. This CDR3 is CSVESGSYEQFF.

The rearrangement uses TRBV6-2 or TRBV6-3 and TRBJ2-1; TCRdb's D call of TRBD2 is untestable without DNA. Germline CDR1 and CDR2: MNHEY and SVGEGT. The CDR3 spans 14 residues. The CDR3 loop reads CASTSGGAYNEQFF.

The chain joins TRBV3-1 to TRBJ2-7; TCRdb calls TRBD1, which cannot be checked without DNA. Germline V gives CDR1 LGHDT, CDR2 YNNKEL (reference sequence). This CDR3 is built from 13 residues. CDR3 residues: CASSLDRGHEQYF.

The chain recombines TRBV7-9 with TRBJ2-6; checking the TCRdb D call of TRBD1 is not possible without DNA. The CDR3 totals 17 residues. Germline loops: CDR1 SEHNR, CDR2 FQNEAQ (reference sequence). The CDR3: CASSSPAGLSGANVLTF.

The rearrangement joins TRBV29-1 to TRBJ2-2; no DNA is available, so the TRBD1 call from TCRdb remains unchecked. The CDR3 is 12 residues long. The V gene's germline CDR1 is SQVTM and CDR2 ANQGSEA. CDR3 residues: CSVWGYTGELFF.

The chain's CDR3 is CASSSTGNTEAFF. The chain recombines TRBV12-3 or TRBV12-4 with TRBJ1-1; checking the TCRdb D call of TRBD1 is not possible without DNA. The CDR3 sequence is 13 residues long.

The chain employs TRBV9 and TRBJ2-2; the D call of TRBD1 rests on TCRdb alone, since no DNA is present to check it. Germline V gives CDR1 SGDLS, CDR2 YYNGEE. The CDR3 has 17 residues. CDR3 residues: CASSPRGQGADTGELFF. Filled out from reference TRBV9 and TRBJ2-2, the complete variable domain reads DSGVTQTPKHLITATGQRVTLRCSPRSGDLSVYWYQQSLDQGLQFLIQYYNGEERAKGNILERFSAQQFPDLHSELNLSSLELGDSALYFCASSPRGQGADTGELFFGEGSRLTVL.

This CDR3 is CASSHLTSSYEQYF. The chain links TRBV5-1 to TRBJ2-7. CDR3 length: 14 amino acids. Germline assignment: CDR1 SGHRS and CDR2 YFSETQ.

CDR3: CASSLNRERGSKYF. This chain uses TRBV28 with TRBJ2-3; TCRdb gives TRBD2 as the D gene, but with no DNA this cannot be confirmed. The CDR3 has 14 residues. Germline V gene sequence: CDR1 MDHEN, CDR2 SYDVKM. Full variable domain (remainder filled in from reference TRBV28 and TRBJ2-3): DVKVTQSSRYLVKRTGEKVFLECVQDMDHENMFWYRQDPGLGLRLIYFSYDVKMKEKGDIPEGYSVSREKKERFSLILESASTNQTSMYLCASSLNRERGSKYFGPGTRLTVL.

The chain has TRBV29-1 and TRBJ2-7; the D call from TCRdb, TRBD2, cannot be confirmed without DNA. Germline values: CDR1 SQVTM, CDR2 ANQGSEA. The length of the CDR3 is 14 residues. The CDR3 loop reads CSVELAGSSYEQYF.

V gene TRBV28 combines with J gene TRBJ2-3. The CDR3 contains 13 residues. Germline V gene sequence: CDR1 MDHEN, CDR2 SYDVKM. CDR3 sequence: CASGRIGQDTQYF.

V and J are TRBV10-3 and TRBJ2-6; lacking DNA, the TRBD1 call made by TCRdb goes unchecked. The CDR3 has 16 residues. Germline-derived CDR1 and CDR2 are ENHRY and SYGVKD. CDR3 region: CAITDGAKPGANVLTF.

J is TRBJ1-2 and V is TRBV10-3. Germline assignment: CDR1 ENHRY and CDR2 SYGVKD. The CDR3 extends over 12 amino acids. CDR3 amino acids: CAISELRYGYTF.

The chain recombines TRBV4-1 with TRBJ2-5; the TRBD2 assignment by TCRdb is unverifiable without DNA. The CDR3 contains 16 residues. Germline lookup yields CDR1 MGHRA and CDR2 YSYEKL. The CDR3: CASSQDKSGGQETQYF.

The V and J genes are TRBV29-1 and TRBJ1-4; TCRdb's D gene call, TRBD1, goes unchecked for lack of DNA. CDR3 length: 15 residues. Germline CDR1 and CDR2: SQVTM and ANQGSEA. The chain's CDR3 is CSVEEEGWTNEKLFF. The variable domain in full, completed from reference TRBV29-1 and TRBJ1-4, reads SAVISQKPSRDICQRGTSLTIQCQVDSQVTMMFWYRQQPGQSLTLIATANQGSEATYESGFVIDKFPISRPNLTFSTLTVSNMSPEDSSIYLCSVEEEGWTNEKLFFGSGTQLSVL.